This T cell receptor beta chain was obtained from a study of neoadjuvant nivolumab and ipilimumab in lung cancer. Study outcomes and limitations: From pretherapy to surgery, tumor richness and clonality rose with dual therapy. Resected-tumor TCR richness correlated positively with pretherapy blood richness. TCR clonality did not significantly correlate with pathologic tumor regression.

This clone was detected once. Its antigen is undetermined. The germline gives CDR1 SGHRS, CDR2 YFSETQ. After removal of 9 bases from V and 7 bases from J, the junction contained 5 bases not matched to a gene. The CDR3 consists of 12 residues. Produced via immunoSEQ multiplex PCR; TCRdb's table is partial and in-frame only. The table has more than 6,000 clones, less than 85% seen once. The clonotype was recovered from an adult with non-small cell lung cancer. Sequencing used tumor tissue, obtained after neoadjuvant nivolumab, alone or with ipilimumab, at or shortly before surgery. This chain connects TRBV5-1 to TRBJ2-2, with 8 nucleotides matching TRBD1. The CDR3 reads CATGQGGGELFF. The CDR3 DNA is TGCGCCACCGGACAGGGTGGCGGGGAGCTGTTTTTT.